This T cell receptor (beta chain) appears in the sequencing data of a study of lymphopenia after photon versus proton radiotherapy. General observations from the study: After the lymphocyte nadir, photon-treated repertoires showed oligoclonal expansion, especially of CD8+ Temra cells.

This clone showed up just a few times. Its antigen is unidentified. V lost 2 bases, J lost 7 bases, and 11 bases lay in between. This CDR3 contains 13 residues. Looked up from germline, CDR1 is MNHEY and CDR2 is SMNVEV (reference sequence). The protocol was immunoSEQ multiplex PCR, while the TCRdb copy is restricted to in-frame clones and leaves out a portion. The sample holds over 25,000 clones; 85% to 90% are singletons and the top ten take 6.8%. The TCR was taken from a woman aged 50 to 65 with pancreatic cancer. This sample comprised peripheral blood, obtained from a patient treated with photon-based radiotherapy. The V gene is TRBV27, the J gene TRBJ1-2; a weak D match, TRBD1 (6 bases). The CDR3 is CASSLPTGLGYTF. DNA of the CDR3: TGTGCCAGCAGTTTACCCACAGGGCTTGGCTACACCTTC.